Listed below are T cell receptor beta chains from one sample, sequenced in a study of T cells in Graves' hyperthyroidism and ophthalmopathy. TCRdb re-called the multiplex PCR reads through MiXCR, storing one row per CDR3 protein. The top ten hold less than 20% of the sample, which has some 700,000 distinct CDR3 sequences, around 15% seen once. The sample comprised blood. The source is a man in his fifties or sixties with Graves' hyperthyroidism. Each CDR3 is given with its conserved first and last residue. D genes are given only for firm matches. Only part of the rows carry a size: once, few, many, or a class if the clone is expanded.

D gene: TRBD1
V gene: TRBV20-1
J gene: TRBJ1-5
clone size: -
CDR3 DNA: TGCAGTGCCGCGCCCGGGACAGGTCAGGGGAGGAATCAGCCCCAGCATTTT
CDR3 protein: CSAAPGTGQGRNQPQHF

D gene: -
V gene: TRBV9
J gene: TRBJ2-7
clone size: few
CDR3 DNA: TGTGCCAGCAGCGTAGAGGTGGGGCCCTACGAGCAGTACTTC
CDR3 protein: CASSVEVGPYEQYF

D gene: TRBD2
V gene: TRBV3-1
J gene: TRBJ2-2
clone size: -
CDR3 DNA: TGTGCCAGCAGCCTTCCTAGGATAGCGGGAGAGGGAACCGGGGAGCTGTTTTTT
CDR3 protein: CASSLPRIAGEGTGELFF

D gene: -
V gene: TRBV5-1
J gene: TRBJ1-5
clone size: many
CDR3 DNA: TGTGCCAGCAGTTTGGCAGGGAATAGCAATCAGCCCCAGCATTTT
CDR3 protein: CASSLAGNSNQPQHF

D gene: TRBD1
V gene: TRBV19
J gene: TRBJ1-5
clone size: many
CDR3 DNA: TGTGCCACCAAACAGGGGAGCAATCAGCCCCAGCATTTT
CDR3 protein: CATKQGSNQPQHF

D gene: -
V gene: TRBV12-3/TRBV12-4
J gene: TRBJ1-6
clone size: -
CDR3 DNA: TGTGTCAGCAGCCCGTACAATTCACCCCTCCACTTT
CDR3 protein: CVSSPYNSPLHF

D gene: TRBD2
V gene: TRBV7-9
J gene: TRBJ2-5
clone size: -
CDR3 DNA: TGTGCCAGCAGCGCGGAGACTAGCGCGGAGACCCAGTACTTC
CDR3 protein: CASSAETSAETQYF

D gene: -
V gene: TRBV10-3
J gene: TRBJ2-2
clone size: -
CDR3 DNA: TGTGCCATCAGTGAGTCAGTTTTGGCCGGGGAGCTGTTTTTT
CDR3 protein: CAISESVLAGELFF

D gene: TRBD2
V gene: TRBV28
J gene: TRBJ2-7
clone size: many
CDR3 DNA: TGTGCCAGCAGTTTAGGTCTAGCGGACTACGAGCAGTACTTC
CDR3 protein: CASSLGLADYEQYF

D gene: TRBD2
V gene: TRBV29-1
J gene: TRBJ2-3
clone size: few
CDR3 DNA: TGCAGCGTTGAAGCCGGGACTAGCAGTTCGGGTGATACGCAGTATTTT
CDR3 protein: CSVEAGTSSSGDTQYF

D gene: -
V gene: TRBV20-1
J gene: TRBJ1-3
clone size: -
CDR3 DNA: TGCAGTGCTAGAAACTTTCGAGGCGAAAACACCATATATTTT
CDR3 protein: CSARNFRGENTIYF

D gene: TRBD2
V gene: TRBV7-9
J gene: TRBJ2-1
clone size: few
CDR3 DNA: TGTGCCAGCAGCTCCTGGGTTAGCGGGAGTCCCACGCAGTTCTTC
CDR3 protein: CASSSWVSGSPTQFF

D gene: -
V gene: TRBV25-1
J gene: TRBJ2-1
clone size: few
CDR3 DNA: TGTGCCAGCAGCCTACTACTAGGCGATGAGCAGTTCTTC
CDR3 protein: CASSLLLGDEQFF

D gene: -
V gene: TRBV12-3/TRBV12-4
J gene: TRBJ1-1
clone size: many
CDR3 DNA: TGTGCCAGCAGTTTGAGTCTGGTGGACACTGAAGCTTTCTTT
CDR3 protein: CASSLSLVDTEAFF

D gene: -
V gene: TRBV4-1
J gene: TRBJ1-4
clone size: few
CDR3 DNA: TGCGCCAGCAGCCAAGGAGCTCGAGGGGTTGGGGAAAAACTGTTTTTT
CDR3 protein: CASSQGARGVGEKLFF

D gene: TRBD2
V gene: TRBV18
J gene: TRBJ2-7
clone size: many
CDR3 DNA: TGTGCCAGCTCAACAGGACTAGCTCATGAGCAGTACTTC
CDR3 protein: CASSTGLAHEQYF

D gene: -
V gene: TRBV5-1
J gene: TRBJ1-1
clone size: -
CDR3 DNA: TGCGCCAGCAGCTTGGCCGCGAGCGAAGCTTTCTTT
CDR3 protein: CASSLAASEAFF

D gene: TRBD1
V gene: TRBV12-3/TRBV12-4
J gene: TRBJ1-3
clone size: many
CDR3 DNA: TGTGCCAGCAGTGGGACAGGGACGCTTACCGGAAACACCATATATTTT
CDR3 protein: CASSGTGTLTGNTIYF

D gene: -
V gene: TRBV28
J gene: TRBJ1-2
clone size: many
CDR3 DNA: TGTGCCAGCAGTTCGCGGATTATGGTCTATGGCTACACCTTC
CDR3 protein: CASSSRIMVYGYTF

D gene: TRBD1
V gene: TRBV9
J gene: TRBJ1-3
clone size: many
CDR3 DNA: TGTGCCAGCAGCGTGGGGACAGGGGGAAACACCATATATTTT
CDR3 protein: CASSVGTGGNTIYF

D gene: TRBD2
V gene: TRBV20-1
J gene: TRBJ2-1
clone size: -
CDR3 DNA: TGCAGTGCTAGAGAGGGACTAGCCGATAATGAGCAGTTCTTC
CDR3 protein: CSAREGLADNEQFF

D gene: -
V gene: TRBV27
J gene: TRBJ2-2
clone size: many
CDR3 DNA: TGTGCCAGCAGTTTAGGCCAGGCGACCGGGGAGCTGTTTTTT
CDR3 protein: CASSLGQATGELFF

D gene: TRBD1
V gene: TRBV7-9
J gene: TRBJ1-5
clone size: many
CDR3 DNA: TGTGCCAGCAGCTTTGGGACAGGGGATCTTAGCAATCAGCCCCAGCATTTT
CDR3 protein: CASSFGTGDLSNQPQHF

D gene: -
V gene: TRBV6-1
J gene: TRBJ2-3
clone size: few
CDR3 DNA: TGTGCCATTTCTCGTGGGACTTTCACTAGCACAGATACGCAGTATTTT
CDR3 protein: CAISRGTFTSTDTQYF

D gene: TRBD1
V gene: TRBV28
J gene: TRBJ1-4
clone size: few
CDR3 DNA: TGTGCCAGCAGGCCCCCCGGGACAGTCAATGAAAAACTGTTTTTT
CDR3 protein: CASRPPGTVNEKLFF

D gene: -
V gene: TRBV19
J gene: TRBJ1-5
clone size: few
CDR3 DNA: TGTGCCAGTAGCCCGTTCCTTTATAGCAATCAGCCCCAGCATTTT
CDR3 protein: CASSPFLYSNQPQHF

D gene: -
V gene: TRBV28
J gene: TRBJ1-2
clone size: many
CDR3 DNA: TGTGCCAGCAGTTCCCCCGGGGGTAACTATGGCTACACCTTC
CDR3 protein: CASSSPGGNYGYTF

D gene: -
V gene: TRBV4-1
J gene: TRBJ2-7
clone size: -
CDR3 DNA: TGCGCCAGCAGCCAGGAGCCCCTCTACGAGCAGTACTTC
CDR3 protein: CASSQEPLYEQYF

D gene: -
V gene: TRBV19
J gene: TRBJ2-7
clone size: -
CDR3 DNA: TGTGCCAGTAGTATGACGGCAAATCCTACGTACGAGCAGTACTTC
CDR3 protein: CASSMTANPTYEQYF

D gene: -
V gene: TRBV20-1
J gene: TRBJ1-5
clone size: -
CDR3 DNA: TGCAGTGCTATTGATTTGGGGAGGGGTAACAATCAGCCCCAGCATTTT
CDR3 protein: CSAIDLGRGNNQPQHF

D gene: TRBD2
V gene: TRBV9
J gene: TRBJ2-1
clone size: -
CDR3 DNA: TGTGCCAGCAGCGTCGGGGGGACCTACTCCTACAATGAGCAGTTCTTC
CDR3 protein: CASSVGGTYSYNEQFF

D gene: TRBD1
V gene: TRBV7-3
J gene: TRBJ2-1
clone size: -
CDR3 DNA: TGTGCCAGCAGCGATACAGGGGGCGAGTACAATGAGCAGTTCTTC
CDR3 protein: CASSDTGGEYNEQFF

D gene: -
V gene: TRBV6-2/TRBV6-3
J gene: TRBJ2-1
clone size: -
CDR3 DNA: TGTGCCAGCAGCCCCGGGGGGAGGGGGCCAAACAATGAGCAGTTCTTC
CDR3 protein: CASSPGGRGPNNEQFF

D gene: -
V gene: TRBV27
J gene: TRBJ1-4
clone size: few
CDR3 DNA: TGTGCCAGCAGTCCCCTGGGACGAGGGGAAAAACTGTTTTTT
CDR3 protein: CASSPLGRGEKLFF

D gene: TRBD2
V gene: TRBV3-1
J gene: TRBJ2-1
clone size: many
CDR3 DNA: TGTGCCAGCAGCCAATTCCTAGCGGGGGACAATGAGCAGTTCTTC
CDR3 protein: CASSQFLAGDNEQFF

D gene: -
V gene: TRBV28
J gene: TRBJ1-2
clone size: many
CDR3 DNA: TGTGCCAGCAGTTTTGGGGACGGAGGCTATGGCTACACCTTC
CDR3 protein: CASSFGDGGYGYTF

D gene: TRBD1
V gene: TRBV18
J gene: TRBJ2-5
clone size: many
CDR3 DNA: TGTGCCAGCTCACTCTACGACAGGGACCAAGAGACCCAGTACTTC
CDR3 protein: CASSLYDRDQETQYF

D gene: TRBD1
V gene: TRBV10-3
J gene: TRBJ1-2
clone size: few
CDR3 DNA: TGTGCCATCAGCTTTGGGACAGCGAATTATGGCTACACCTTC
CDR3 protein: CAISFGTANYGYTF

D gene: TRBD2
V gene: TRBV7-2
J gene: TRBJ2-5
clone size: many
CDR3 DNA: TGTGCCAGCAGCTCACGGACTAGCGGGAAAAAAGAGACCCAGTACTTC
CDR3 protein: CASSSRTSGKKETQYF

D gene: -
V gene: TRBV29-1
J gene: TRBJ2-1
clone size: -
CDR3 DNA: TGCAGCGTTGAAGTTCCCAATCACAATGAGCAGTTCTTC
CDR3 protein: CSVEVPNHNEQFF

D gene: TRBD2
V gene: TRBV20-1
J gene: TRBJ2-7
clone size: -
CDR3 DNA: TGCAGTGCCCTGGGGACTAGCGGCGGGAACGAGCAGTACTTC
CDR3 protein: CSALGTSGGNEQYF

D gene: TRBD2
V gene: TRBV7-9
J gene: TRBJ2-5
clone size: many
CDR3 DNA: TGTGCCAGCAGCTTAGCTTCGGCTAGCGGGATGGAGACCCAGTACTTC
CDR3 protein: CASSLASASGMETQYF

D gene: TRBD2
V gene: TRBV3-1
J gene: TRBJ2-3
clone size: many
CDR3 DNA: TGTGCCAGCAGCCAATCCCTAGCGGGTTATGTAGATACGCAGTATTTT
CDR3 protein: CASSQSLAGYVDTQYF

D gene: -
V gene: TRBV5-4
J gene: TRBJ1-2
clone size: -
CDR3 DNA: TGTGCCAGCAGGCACCGGGACACCAACTATGGCTACACCTTC
CDR3 protein: CASRHRDTNYGYTF

D gene: TRBD2
V gene: TRBV7-9
J gene: TRBJ2-7
clone size: -
CDR3 DNA: TGTGCCAGCAGCTTACTAGCGGAGGGGGAGCAGTACTTC
CDR3 protein: CASSLLAEGEQYF

D gene: -
V gene: TRBV29-1
J gene: TRBJ2-7
clone size: -
CDR3 DNA: TGCAGCGTTGTAACAGAGGGAAACGAGCAGTACTTC
CDR3 protein: CSVVTEGNEQYF

D gene: -
V gene: TRBV5-1
J gene: TRBJ2-5
clone size: -
CDR3 DNA: TGCGCCAGCAGCCCCGACCCAGAGACCCAGTACTTC
CDR3 protein: CASSPDPETQYF

D gene: TRBD1
V gene: TRBV20-1
J gene: TRBJ1-5
clone size: -
CDR3 DNA: TGCAGTGCCACCGGGACAGGGACATATAGCAATCAGCCCCAGCATTTT
CDR3 protein: CSATGTGTYSNQPQHF

D gene: TRBD1
V gene: TRBV18
J gene: TRBJ2-3
clone size: -
CDR3 DNA: TGTGCCAGCTCACCAAATGGACAGGGCCTAGATACGCAGTATTTT
CDR3 protein: CASSPNGQGLDTQYF

D gene: TRBD1
V gene: TRBV24-1
J gene: TRBJ2-7
clone size: few
CDR3 DNA: TGTGCCACCAGTGATTCCGGGACAGGGGGACGCGAGCAGTACTTC
CDR3 protein: CATSDSGTGGREQYF

D gene: TRBD1
V gene: TRBV29-1
J gene: TRBJ2-1
clone size: -
CDR3 DNA: TGCAGCGTTGGGACAGGGAGCTCCTACAATGAGCAGTTCTTC
CDR3 protein: CSVGTGSSYNEQFF

D gene: -
V gene: TRBV18
J gene: TRBJ2-3
clone size: few
CDR3 DNA: TGTGCCAGCTCACCACCGGCGGCCACAGATACGCAGTATTTT
CDR3 protein: CASSPPAATDTQYF

D gene: TRBD1
V gene: TRBV7-8
J gene: TRBJ2-7
clone size: many
CDR3 DNA: TGTGCCAGCAGCTCACACGACAGGGACCCCTACGAGCAGTACTTC
CDR3 protein: CASSSHDRDPYEQYF

D gene: TRBD1
V gene: TRBV11-2
J gene: TRBJ1-1
clone size: many
CDR3 DNA: TGTGCCAGCAGCTTTAACAGGGGGGTCGCTGAAGCTTTCTTT
CDR3 protein: CASSFNRGVAEAFF

D gene: TRBD2
V gene: TRBV28
J gene: TRBJ2-7
clone size: many
CDR3 DNA: TGTGCCAGCAGAACCATAGCGGGAGGTCGCAACGAGCAGTACTTC
CDR3 protein: CASRTIAGGRNEQYF

D gene: TRBD2
V gene: TRBV27
J gene: TRBJ2-3
clone size: many
CDR3 DNA: TGTGCCAGCACGGGAGCTAGCGGGACAGCATCATGGGCAGATACGCAGTATTTT
CDR3 protein: CASTGASGTASWADTQYF

D gene: -
V gene: TRBV11-2
J gene: TRBJ2-3
clone size: -
CDR3 DNA: TGTGCCCGCAGCTTACCAGATACGCAGTATTTT
CDR3 protein: CARSLPDTQYF